The next 12 T cell receptor beta chains were all read from a single sample in a study of T cells in Graves' hyperthyroidism and ophthalmopathy. Amplified TCR beta CDR3 regions derived from RNA transcripts. The study used the HTBI primer set for a first-round RT-PCR of the TCR CDR3. Each CDR3 protein is one row after TCRdb ran MiXCR on the multiplex PCR reads. The sample comprises some 620,000 distinct CDR3 sequences, roughly 16% of which are singletons, and 3.5% to 4% rests with the top ten. Specimen: blood. These receptors originate from a woman in her thirties with Graves' hyperthyroidism.

This clonotype was recorded at least ten times. The J gene is TRBJ2-5, the V gene TRBV9; possibly TRBD1 or TRBD2 for D (5 bases each). Germline V gene sequence: CDR1 SGDLS, CDR2 YYNGEE. This CDR3 region has 15 residues. V was pared by 1 base and J by 3 bases, with 13 bases between. In nucleotides, the CDR3 is TGTGCCAGCAGCGTAAATGGGGGAGACAAAGAGACCCAGTACTTC. Its protein is CASSVNGGDKETQYF.

The chain links TRBV24-1 to TRBJ2-3, with 15 bases identical to TRBD2. Per the germline V gene, CDR1 is KGHDR and CDR2 is SFDVKD. There are 16 residues in the CDR3. Unmatched junction bases numbered 7, after V lost 7 bases and J lost 6 bases. CDR3 in DNA: TGTGCCACCAGCGGACTAGCGGGAGGGCCAGGCGATACGCAGTATTTT. Its protein product is CATSGLAGGPGDTQYF.

This chain uses TRBV5-1 with TRBJ1-2, with D unresolved. The CDR3 loop spans 14 amino acids. Germline-derived CDR1 and CDR2 are SGHRS and YFSETQ. The V end lost 0 bases, the J end lost 6 bases, and 12 bases lay between the germline ends. This CDR3 is CASSLGRVWDGYTF. DNA of the CDR3: TGCGCCAGCAGCTTGGGACGGGTTTGGGATGGCTACACCTTC. Supplemented by reference TRBV5-1 and TRBJ1-2, the full variable domain reads KAGVTQTPRYLIKTRGQQVTLSCSPISGHRSVSWYQQTPGQGLQFLFEYFSETQRNKGNFPGRFSGRQFSNSRSEMNVSTLELGDSALYLCASSLGRVWDGYTFGSGTRLTVV.

The chain uses TRBV7-6 and TRBJ2-7; 7 bases match TRBD2. Looked up from germline, CDR1 is SGHVS and CDR2 is FNYEAQ. V trimming: 7 bases; J trimming: 0 bases; junction bases outside the gene matches: 9. The CDR3 is 15 residues long. In DNA, the CDR3 is TGTGCCAGCACCGATTTTAGCGGGCCCTCCTACGAGCAGTACTTC. It encodes CASTDFSGPSYEQYF.

This clonotype was observed a handful of times. The chain recombines TRBV27 with TRBJ1-3; no reliable D call. V lost 10 bases, J lost 0 bases, and 16 bases lay in between. The CDR3 spans 15 residues. Germline CDR1 MNHEY, CDR2 SMNVEV (reference sequence). The CDR3 spells CAIPGLYSSGNTIYF. The CDR3 DNA is TGTGCCATCCCGGGCCTTTACTCCTCTGGAAACACCATATATTTT.

The chain employs TRBV27 and TRBJ1-2; D is unresolved. Germline CDR1 is MNHEY and CDR2 is SMNVEV (reference sequence). The germline V and J ends were trimmed by 3 bases and 3 bases, with 8 bases remaining between them. This CDR3 is built from 13 residues. CDR3 in DNA: TGTGCCAGCAGTTTCGTCCCCTACTATGGCTACACCTTC. The encoded protein is CASSFVPYYGYTF.

This clonotype was observed a few times. The V and J genes are TRBV9 and TRBJ1-5; a possible D gene is TRBD1 (6 bases). This CDR3 is built from 15 residues. V lost 5 bases, J lost 0 bases, and 12 bases lay in between. Germline V gene lookup returns CDR1 SGDLS and CDR2 YYNGEE. The CDR3 spells CASSGTPYSNQPQHF. The CDR3 DNA sequence: TGTGCCAGCAGTGGGACACCCTATAGCAATCAGCCCCAGCATTTT. Full variable domain (missing parts from reference TRBV9 and TRBJ1-5): DSGVTQTPKHLITATGQRVTLRCSPRSGDLSVYWYQQSLDQGLQFLIQYYNGEERAKGNILERFSAQQFPDLHSELNLSSLELGDSALYFCASSGTPYSNQPQHFGDGTRLSIL.

This chain joins TRBV6-5 and TRBJ2-5, with TRBD1 matching over 7 bases. The CDR3 has 16 amino acids. CDR1 is MNHEY and CDR2 is SVGAGI in the germline V gene. The junction had 8 bases not matched to a gene; V was cut back by 0 bases and J by 4 bases. The CDR3 region is CASSYSFDRARETQYF. The DNA for the CDR3 is TGTGCCAGCAGTTACTCTTTCGACAGGGCACGAGAGACCCAGTACTTC.

In this sample, this clonotype turned up many times. The chain carries TRBV7-2 and TRBJ2-5, with a tentative D call TRBD1 (5 bases). The germline V gene encodes CDR1 SGHTA and CDR2 FQGNSA. V was shortened by 0 bases and J by 3 bases, with 8 bases between the two germline ends. CDR3 length: 14 residues. The CDR3 nucleotides read TGTGCCAGCAGCTTAGCCAGGGTGGAAGAGACCCAGTACTTC. Amino acid sequence: CASSLARVEETQYF.

At least ten counts were recorded for this clonotype. V usage is TRBV6-2 or TRBV6-3 and J usage is TRBJ2-7, with 8 bases matching TRBD1. The V gene's germline CDR1 is MNHEY and CDR2 SVGEGT. With 4 bases clipped from V and 4 bases from J, the junction kept 9 bases outside the gene matches. This CDR3 has 15 residues. CDR3 nucleotides: TGTGCCAGCAGTTTGCCGACAGGGGCGAGTTACGAGCAGTACTTC. Protein product: CASSLPTGASYEQYF.

This clonotype was found many times. V is TRBV28 and J is TRBJ1-5, with a possible D match to TRBD1 (5 bases). Trimming cost V 7 bases and J 0 bases, with 7 bases left between them. The CDR3 loop spans 13 amino acids. The germline CDR1 and CDR2 sequences are MDHEN and SYDVKM. The CDR3 sequence is CASKRGSNQPQHF. The CDR3 coding sequence is TGTGCCAGCAAGAGGGGTAGCAATCAGCCCCAGCATTTT.

The chain combines TRBV9 with TRBJ2-2; D possibly matches TRBD1 or TRBD2 (5 bases each). This CDR3 region has 14 residues. Germline CDR1 is SGDLS and CDR2 is YYNGEE. V gave up 0 bases and J gave up 7 bases, with 10 bases separating them. The CDR3 loop reads CASSVVRGGGELFF. The DNA of the CDR3 is TGTGCCAGCAGCGTAGTCCGGGGCGGCGGGGAGCTGTTTTTT.